A single sample gave rise to the 8 T cell receptor beta chains below, sequenced in a study of T cell changes during pregnancy in multiple sclerosis. TCRdb's table, derived via immunoSEQ multiplex PCR, lists solely in-frame clones and lacks some. The data show about 49,000 clones, with almost 90% seen just once and 5% to 6.5% held by the top ten. Sequenced material: peripheral blood, taken after pregnancy. These TCRs come from a female donor in good health, enrolled as a control in a pregnancy study.

The V call is TRBV11-2, the J call TRBJ2-1; 11 bases map to TRBD2. With V trimmed by 3 bases and J by 10 bases, 14 bases remained unmatched. This CDR3 is built from 17 residues. In germline, CDR1 is SGHAT, CDR2 FQNNGV. DNA of the CDR3: TGTGCCAGCAGCTTGGCGTTTAGCGGGAGGGCCCGAGGGGAGCAGTTCTTC. Translated: CASSLAFSGRARGEQFF.

V gene TRBV5-4 combines with J gene TRBJ2-1; D not resolved. The CDR3 is 13 amino acids. Germline V gene sequence: CDR1 SGHNT, CDR2 YYREEE (reference sequence). V was cut by 2 bases and J by 4 bases, with 7 bases left in between. This chain's CDR3 is CASSFARYNEQFF. DNA for the CDR3: TGTGCCAGCAGCTTCGCCAGATACAATGAGCAGTTCTTC.

V and J are TRBV9 and TRBJ1-1; no clear D. The germline V and J ends were trimmed by 0 bases and 1 base, with 7 bases remaining between them. The CDR3 consists of 14 residues. Germline CDR1 and CDR2: SGDLS and YYNGEE. The CDR3 DNA is TGTGCCAGCAGCGTAGCCGAGGAGAACACTGAAGCTTTCTTT. Amino acids: CASSVAEENTEAFF.

The chain employs TRBV6-6 and TRBJ1-3; D not resolved. V lost 4 bases to trimming and J lost 7 bases, with 14 bases between them. Germline-derived CDR1 and CDR2 are MNHNY and SVGAGI (reference sequence). The CDR3 spans 14 residues. The CDR3 sequence: CASSSLRVTNTIYF. The CDR3 region has the DNA TGTGCCAGCAGTTCCCTCCGGGTGACCAACACCATATATTTT.

Remarks on this clone: Distinct nucleotide sequences in the sample also encode this CDR3. The V and J genes are TRBV6-4 and TRBJ2-3; 10 nucleotides line up with TRBD2. Germline trimming cut 3 bases from V and 1 base from J; bases unmatched to any gene: 1. CDR1 and CDR2 (germline): MRHNA, SNTAGT. The CDR3 is made up of 15 amino acids. The CDR3 loop reads CASSDLAGGTDTQYF. CDR3 DNA sequence: TGTGCCAGCAGTGATCTAGCGGGGGGCACAGATACGCAGTATTTT.

The DNA of the CDR3 is TGTGCCAGCAGCTTAAGCTTCGGAGGGGCCGGGGAGCTGTTTTTT. It translates to CASSLSFGGAGELFF. V gene TRBV7-8 combines with J gene TRBJ2-2, with D tentatively TRBD2 (6 bases). V was pared by 2 bases and J by 6 bases, with 13 bases between. CDR1 and CDR2 from the germline V gene are SGHVS and FQNEAQ. The CDR3 is made up of 15 amino acids.

The gene calls are TRBV2 and TRBJ2-7; 9 bases fit TRBD2. The CDR3 totals 14 residues. V dropped 9 bases and J dropped 4; count of bases not matched to a gene: 10. CDR1 SNHLY and CDR2 FYNNEI come from the germline V gene. This CDR3 is CASRSGSLGYEQYF. In nucleotides, the CDR3 is TGTGCCAGTCGTAGCGGGAGCCTAGGTTACGAGCAGTACTTC.

This clone was picked up one time. This chain joins TRBV5-1 and TRBJ1-2, with 9 nucleotides matching TRBD1. The CDR3 is 16 amino acids. With 4 bases clipped from V and 2 bases from J, the junction kept 9 bases outside the gene matches. In germline, CDR1 is SGHRS, CDR2 YFSETQ. In DNA, the CDR3 is TGCGCCAGCAGCCAGATGGACGGGACAGGGAACTATGGCTACACCTTC. It translates to CASSQMDGTGNYGYTF.